The 27 T cell receptor beta chains below all came from one sample that was sequenced in a study of identifying expanded T cells in peripheral blood. Assay used: immunoSEQ multiplex PCR; TCRdb lists only in-frame clones, some missing. The sample lists some 99,000 clones, roughly 90% seen once, with 6.5% to 9% in the top ten. Specimen: blood. These receptors all come from a person aged 18 to 75 in good health.

This clone was seen once. This chain joins TRBV6-4 and TRBJ2-1, with D perhaps assigned TRBD1 or TRBD2 (5 bases each). Deletions cut 4 bases from V and 3 bases from J, with 13 bases between. Looked up from germline, CDR1 is MRHNA and CDR2 is SNTAGT. The CDR3 has 15 amino acids. The CDR3: CASSARDAIYNEQFF. The CDR3 bases are TGTGCCAGCAGTGCTCGGGACGCAATCTACAATGAGCAGTTCTTC.

The CDR3 region has the DNA TGCGCCAGCAGCCTCCTGACAGGGACCTACGAGCAGTACTTC. It yields the protein CASSLLTGTYEQYF. The chain couples TRBV5-1 to TRBJ2-7; 7 bases are shared with TRBD1. The CDR3 is 14 amino acids. Germline values: CDR1 SGHRS, CDR2 YFSETQ. J gave up 2 bases and V 4 bases, and 6 bases lay outside the gene matches.

The rearrangement links TRBV6-1 to TRBJ2-7; no clear D gene. From germline, CDR1 is MNHNS and CDR2 SASEGT. The germline V and J ends were trimmed by 2 bases and 2 bases, with 7 bases remaining between them. The CDR3 loop spans 13 amino acids. Here the CDR3 DNA reads TGTGCCAGCAGTGAATCCAGTCCCTACGAGCAGTACTTC. It yields the protein CASSESSPYEQYF.

V is TRBV5-1 and J is TRBJ2-2; tentatively, D is TRBD1 (5 bases). The V end lost 4 bases, the J end lost 0 bases, and 7 bases lay between the germline ends. CDR1 SGHRS and CDR2 YFSETQ come from the germline V gene. This CDR3 has 14 amino acids. The CDR3 nucleotides are TGCGCCAGCAGCGACAGAGCGAACACCGGGGAGCTGTTTTTT. It codes for CASSDRANTGELFF.

A single count supports this clone. This sequence joins TRBV10-3 and TRBJ1-2; 9 bases map to TRBD1. The germline CDR1 and CDR2 sequences are ENHRY and SYGVKD. CDR3 length equals 14 residues. V trimming: 5 bases; J trimming: 6 bases; junction bases outside the gene matches: 7. CDR3 sequence: CAISWDREFDGYTF. The CDR3 nucleotides are TGTGCCATCAGTTGGGACAGGGAATTCGATGGCTACACCTTC.

The chain links TRBV7-7 to TRBJ2-3; TRBD2 matches at 7 bases. J was trimmed by 2 bases and V by 9 bases; bases with no gene match: 5. CDR3 length equals 13 residues. The germline gives CDR1 SSHAT, CDR2 FNYEAQ (reference sequence). The CDR3 DNA follows: TGTGCCAGTTCCGGGACTAACACAGATACGCAGTATTTT. Translating it yields CASSGTNTDTQYF.

The chain combines TRBV7-2 with TRBJ1-6; D may be TRBD1 (6 bases). CDR1 SGHTA and CDR2 FQGNSA come from the germline V gene. Between the trimmed V and J ends, which lost 5 bases and 2 bases, there was a span of 19 bases. The CDR3 extends over 18 amino acids. CDR3 nucleotides: TGTGCCAGCAGCATCCCGGGTGGCAGGGGCGCCTATAATTCACCCCTCCACTTT. It encodes CASSIPGGRGAYNSPLHF.

V usage is TRBV7-9 and J usage is TRBJ1-2, with D maybe TRBD1 (6 bases). Trimming took 1 base from V and 2 from J, leaving 8 bases between them. This CDR3 has 14 amino acids. Germline V gene data show CDR1 as SEHNR and CDR2 as FQNEAQ (reference sequence). The CDR3 here is CASSLGTENYGYTF. CDR3 coding DNA: TGTGCCAGCAGCTTAGGGACAGAAAACTATGGCTACACCTTC.

This clone was detected only once. The chain has TRBV4-1 and TRBJ2-1, with 8 bases aligning to TRBD2. Germline values: CDR1 MGHRA, CDR2 YSYEKL. The trim removed 1 base at V and 7 bases at J, leaving 9 bases unmatched. The CDR3 spans 16 residues. CDR3 in amino acids: CASSQVSGIGRNEQFF. The CDR3 coding sequence is TGCGCCAGCAGCCAAGTTAGCGGGATCGGCCGGAATGAGCAGTTCTTC.

V and J are TRBV2 and TRBJ2-1; TRBD2 matches at 12 bases. Germline V CDR1 and CDR2: SNHLY, FYNNEI. V trimming: 9 bases; J trimming: 5 bases; junction bases outside the gene matches: 8. The CDR3 extends over 15 amino acids. CDR3 residues: CARASGRVTNNEQFF. Here the CDR3 DNA reads TGTGCCAGGGCTAGCGGGAGGGTTACGAACAATGAGCAGTTCTTC.

The rearrangement joins TRBV6-1 to TRBJ1-3; D might be TRBD1 (5 bases). The CDR3 extends over 15 amino acids. CDR1 is MNHNS and CDR2 is SASEGT in the germline V gene. The V end lost 4 bases, the J end lost 1 base, and 11 bases lay between the germline ends. The CDR3 coding sequence is TGTGCCAGCAGTGGACAGATGGGTTCTGGAAACACCATATATTTT. Translation: CASSGQMGSGNTIYF.

V is TRBV7-3 and J is TRBJ2-2; D unclear. This CDR3 comprises 13 residues. Germline lookup yields CDR1 SGHTA and CDR2 FQGTGA. Trimming stripped 2 bases from V and 4 bases from J, with 5 bases between. The CDR3, as DNA: TGTGCCAGCAGCTTATATGGCACCGGGGAGCTGTTTTTT. It yields the protein CASSLYGTGELFF.

V gene TRBV6-1 combines with J gene TRBJ1-2, with D possibly being TRBD1 (6 bases). V was shortened by 0 bases and J by 1 base, with 9 bases between the two germline ends. This CDR3 comprises 15 residues. Germline V lookup: CDR1 MNHNS, CDR2 SASEGT. The CDR3 reads CASSEAGGVNYGYTF. CDR3 nucleotides: TGTGCCAGCAGTGAAGCAGGGGGGGTTAACTATGGCTACACCTTC.

In its sample, this clone was seen once. This chain uses TRBV29-1 with TRBJ2-1; TRBD1 matches 7 bases. This CDR3 is 14 amino acids long. CDR1 is SQVTM and CDR2 is ANQGSEA in the germline V gene. With 0 bases clipped from V and 6 bases from J, the junction kept 5 bases outside the gene matches. CDR3 loop: CSVEDSWTGNEQFF. Written as DNA, the CDR3 is TGCAGCGTTGAAGATTCCTGGACAGGCAATGAGCAGTTCTTC.

Only a few counts were recorded for this clone. This chain uses TRBV6-1 with TRBJ2-7; D remains unclear. Looked up from germline, CDR1 is MNHNS and CDR2 is SASEGT. This CDR3 is built from 11 residues. V shed 5 bases and J shed 1 base, with 3 bases lying between them. The CDR3 here is CASSPSYEQYF. CDR3 nucleotides: TGTGCCAGCAGTCCATCCTACGAGCAGTACTTC.

The V and J genes are TRBV6-5 and TRBJ1-6, with TRBD1 identical over 9 bases. The CDR3 runs 13 residues. Germline-derived CDR1 and CDR2 are MNHEY and SVGAGI. Unmatched junction bases numbered 6, after V lost 8 bases and J lost 10 bases. This CDR3 is CASAGDRGSPLHF. DNA of the CDR3: TGTGCCAGCGCGGGAGACAGGGGGTCACCCCTCCACTTT.

The rearrangement uses TRBV11-2 and TRBJ2-7, with a possible D match to TRBD2 (6 bases). CDR3 length: 18 residues. Trimming took 1 base from V and 0 from J, leaving 19 bases between them. Germline values: CDR1 SGHAT, CDR2 FQNNGV. The CDR3 spells CASSLVRSAGRISYEQYF. The CDR3, as DNA: TGTGCCAGCAGCTTAGTGAGGTCCGCGGGACGAATCTCCTACGAGCAGTACTTC. The complete variable domain, with remaining parts taken from reference TRBV11-2 and TRBJ2-7, reads EAGVAQSPRYKIIEKRQSVAFWCNPISGHATLYWYQQILGQGPKLLIQFQNNGVVDDSQLPKDRFSAERLKGVDSTLKIQPAKLEDSAVYLCASSLVRSAGRISYEQYFGPGTRLTVT.

The chain recombines TRBV7-6 with TRBJ2-1; D remains unclear. The CDR3 loop spans 12 amino acids. Looked up from germline, CDR1 is SGHVS and CDR2 is FNYEAQ. Trimming stripped 1 base from V and 10 bases from J, with 8 bases between. CDR3 in amino acids: CASSLDSYEQFF. CDR3 bases: TGTGCCAGCAGCTTAGACAGTTACGAGCAGTTCTTC.

J is TRBJ2-2 and V is TRBV7-2; 8 bases are a match to TRBD2. Germline CDR1 and CDR2: SGHTA and FQGNSA. The V segment lost 3 bases and the J segment 6 bases; nucleotides outside the gene matches: 6. CDR3 length equals 15 residues. The CDR3 spells CASSLESGSPGELFF. The DNA of the CDR3 is TGTGCCAGCAGCTTGGAGAGCGGGAGCCCCGGGGAGCTGTTTTTT.

The chain combines TRBV30 with TRBJ1-1; a possible D gene is TRBD1 (5 bases). CDR3 length: 12 amino acids. Trimming cost V 5 bases and J 5 bases, with 12 bases left between them. Germline V gene data show CDR1 as GTSNPN and CDR2 as SVGIG (reference sequence). The CDR3 DNA reads TGTGCCTGGGACCAGGGTGGGACTGAAGCTTTCTTT. The encoded protein is CAWDQGGTEAFF.

The chain employs TRBV2 and TRBJ2-3, with D perhaps given as TRBD1 or TRBD2 (5 bases each). This CDR3 comprises 14 residues. Looked up from germline, CDR1 is SNHLY and CDR2 is FYNNEI. V was shortened by 6 bases and J by 0 bases, with 10 bases between the two germline ends. CDR3 region: CASRTGRSTDTQYF. In DNA, the CDR3 is TGTGCCAGCAGGACGGGACGGAGCACAGATACGCAGTATTTT.

The rearrangement joins TRBV4-2 to TRBJ2-3; D is uncertain. The CDR3 runs 18 residues. Germline assignment: CDR1 LGHNA and CDR2 YNFKEQ. Trimming pared 1 base from V and 4 bases from J, leaving 21 bases between. CDR3 coding DNA: TGTGCCAGCAGCCAAGGACCCGCGACCGGCAGGCAGGCAGATACGCAGTATTTT. This codes for CASSQGPATGRQADTQYF.

The chain's CDR3 is CASSASRTSGNTGELFF. The CDR3 bases are TGTGCCAGCAGTGCTTCCCGGACTAGCGGGAACACCGGGGAGCTGTTTTTT. The chain has TRBV2 and TRBJ2-2, with 10 bases that match TRBD2. J gave up 1 base and V 4 bases, and 6 bases lay outside the gene matches. Germline values: CDR1 SNHLY, CDR2 FYNNEI. CDR3 size: 17 residues.

V and J are TRBV30 and TRBJ2-6; D is uncertain. The CDR3 is made up of 15 amino acids. From germline, CDR1 is GTSNPN and CDR2 SVGIG (reference sequence). V was clipped by 0 bases and J by 2 bases, with 8 bases between them. This CDR3 reads CAWSVLGTGANVLTF. For the CDR3, the DNA is TGTGCCTGGAGTGTACTGGGGACTGGGGCCAACGTCCTGACTTTC.

V and J are TRBV5-1 and TRBJ1-1; the D is unclear. Germline V gene lookup returns CDR1 SGHRS and CDR2 YFSETQ. V was cut by 0 bases and J by 2 bases, with 8 bases left in between. The CDR3 is made up of 14 amino acids. The CDR3 sequence: CASSLVVGNTEAFF. CDR3 coding DNA: TGCGCCAGCAGCTTGGTGGTTGGTAACACTGAAGCTTTCTTT.

CDR3 DNA: TGTGCCAGCAGCTCCGGACTAGCGGGAGACGAGCAGTACTTC. It codes for CASSSGLAGDEQYF. This sequence joins TRBV5-6 and TRBJ2-7, with TRBD2 identical over 13 bases. The CDR3 loop spans 14 amino acids. From germline, CDR1 is SGHDT and CDR2 YYEEEE. Trimming at V came to 3 bases and at J to 5 bases, leaving 2 bases not matched to a gene.

Turning to this clone: At one boundary the junction diverges from the germline segment, which might be a read error. Other DNA sequences in the sample encode the same CDR3. The rearrangement joins TRBV28 to TRBJ2-1, with 7 bases aligning to TRBD2. Germline V gene lookup returns CDR1 MDHEN and CDR2 SYDVKM. This CDR3 is built from 16 residues. Here the CDR3 DNA reads TGCGCCAGCAGTACCCGTTGGGCGGGAGACTACAATGAGCAGTTCTTC. It is translated as CASSTRWAGDYNEQFF.